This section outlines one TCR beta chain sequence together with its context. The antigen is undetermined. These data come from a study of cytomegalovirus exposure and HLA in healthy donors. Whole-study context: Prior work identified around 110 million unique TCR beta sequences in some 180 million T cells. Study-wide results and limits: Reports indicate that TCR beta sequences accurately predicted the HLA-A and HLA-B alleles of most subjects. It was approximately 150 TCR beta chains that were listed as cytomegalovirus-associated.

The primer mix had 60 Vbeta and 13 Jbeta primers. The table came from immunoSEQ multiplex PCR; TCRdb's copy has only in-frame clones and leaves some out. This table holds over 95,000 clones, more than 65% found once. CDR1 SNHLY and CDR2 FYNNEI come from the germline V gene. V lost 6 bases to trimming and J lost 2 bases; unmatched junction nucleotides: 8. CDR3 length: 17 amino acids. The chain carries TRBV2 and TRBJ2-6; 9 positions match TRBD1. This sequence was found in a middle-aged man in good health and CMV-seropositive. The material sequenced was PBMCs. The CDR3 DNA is TGTGCCAGCAGCCAACAGGGGGCGGTACCTGGGGCCAACGTCCTGACTTTC. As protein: CASSQQGAVPGANVLTF.